The rows below give T cell receptor beta chains drawn from one sample of a study of response to subunit inactivated influenza vaccine. Each CDR3 protein gets one entry after TCRdb re-called the RT-PCR reads with MiXCR. The repertoire consists of some 540,000 distinct CDR3 sequences, with approximately 20% occurring once and the leading ten covering 2.5% to 3%. This sample also appeared in a second study, on T cells expressing NK-cell markers.

The sequenced sample was CD4+ T cells sorted from PBMCs, obtained 11 to 12 days after vaccination. Every receptor here comes from a man aged 45-60 years who received an inactivated influenza vaccine. Each CDR3 is given with its conserved first and last residue. The order of the fields is CDR3 length, D gene, V gene, J gene, clone size, CDR3 protein, CDR3 DNA. D genes are given only for firm matches. Expanded clones get a size class; other rows say once, few or many, or leave the size out.

len: 19
d_gene: .
v_gene: TRBV5-6
j_gene: TRBJ2-3
abundance: few
CDR3aa: CASTYGVGLPRPSTDTQYF
CDR3nt: TGTGCCAGCACCTATGGGGTGGGACTGCCGCGACCGAGCACAGATACGCAGTATTTT

len: 16
d_gene: TRBD2
v_gene: TRBV6-1
j_gene: TRBJ2-5
abundance: few
CDR3aa: CASRHQTSGVQGTQYF
CDR3nt: TGTGCCAGCAGGCACCAGACTAGCGGGGTCCAAGGAACCCAGTACTTC

len: 13
d_gene: .
v_gene: TRBV29-1
j_gene: TRBJ1-1
abundance: .
CDR3aa: CSVAGRWNTEAFF
CDR3nt: TGCAGCGTTGCTGGCCGATGGAACACTGAAGCTTTCTTT

len: 13
d_gene: .
v_gene: TRBV10-3
j_gene: TRBJ2-3
abundance: few
CDR3aa: CAIKLQITDTQYF
CDR3nt: TGTGCCATCAAGCTCCAAATCACAGATACGCAGTATTTT

len: 15
d_gene: TRBD1
v_gene: TRBV4-3
j_gene: TRBJ2-7
abundance: many
CDR3aa: CASSQDLGQGYEQYF
CDR3nt: TGCGCCAGCAGCCAAGATCTAGGACAGGGGTACGAGCAGTACTTC

len: 14
d_gene: .
v_gene: TRBV11-3
j_gene: TRBJ2-2
abundance: few
CDR3aa: CASSFSRVAGELFF
CDR3nt: TGTGCCAGCAGCTTCTCCCGGGTCGCCGGGGAGCTGTTTTTT

len: 15
d_gene: .
v_gene: TRBV5-5
j_gene: TRBJ1-1
abundance: .
CDR3aa: CASSPTVGMNTEAFF
CDR3nt: TGTGCCAGCAGCCCGACGGTTGGGATGAACACTGAAGCTTTCTTT

len: 13
d_gene: .
v_gene: TRBV20-1
j_gene: TRBJ1-3
abundance: few
CDR3aa: CSARDSSGNTIYF
CDR3nt: TGCAGTGCTAGAGATAGCTCTGGAAACACCATATATTTT

len: 16
d_gene: TRBD1
v_gene: TRBV4-1
j_gene: TRBJ1-5
abundance: .
CDR3aa: CASSQDGGQGNQPQHF
CDR3nt: TGCGCCAGCAGCCAAGATGGGGGACAGGGGAATCAGCCCCAGCATTTT

len: 11
d_gene: .
v_gene: TRBV10-3
j_gene: TRBJ2-3
abundance: few
CDR3aa: CAMGPTDTQYF
CDR3nt: TGTGCCATGGGCCCCACAGATACGCAGTATTTT

len: 16
d_gene: .
v_gene: TRBV23-1
j_gene: TRBJ2-1
abundance: few
CDR3aa: CASSQAWTVLLYEQFF
CDR3nt: TGCGCCAGCAGTCAGGCTTGGACGGTACTTCTCTATGAGCAGTTCTTC

len: 13
d_gene: .
v_gene: TRBV3-1
j_gene: TRBJ1-4
abundance: .
CDR3aa: CASSQNQGEKLFF
CDR3nt: TGTGCCAGCAGCCAAAACCAGGGTGAAAAACTGTTTTTT

len: 13
d_gene: .
v_gene: TRBV7-9
j_gene: TRBJ2-6
abundance: many
CDR3aa: CASSLAGANVLTF
CDR3nt: TGTGCCAGCAGTTTAGCTGGGGCCAACGTCCTGACTTTC

len: 14
d_gene: TRBD1
v_gene: TRBV9
j_gene: TRBJ2-7
abundance: many
CDR3aa: CASSVGQGENEQYF
CDR3nt: TGTGCCAGCAGCGTCGGACAGGGAGAGAACGAGCAGTACTTC

len: 21
d_gene: TRBD2
v_gene: TRBV11-2
j_gene: TRBJ2-2
abundance: .
CDR3aa: CASSLVPIVAGTSGFGGELFF
CDR3nt: TGTGCCAGCAGCTTAGTCCCGATAGTAGCCGGGACTAGCGGGTTCGGCGGGGAGCTGTTTTTT

len: 12
d_gene: TRBD2
v_gene: TRBV20-1
j_gene: TRBJ2-7
abundance: .
CDR3aa: CSGLASTYEQYF
CDR3nt: TGCAGCGGACTAGCGTCTACCTACGAGCAGTACTTC

len: 14
d_gene: .
v_gene: TRBV6-2/TRBV6-3
j_gene: TRBJ2-7
abundance: .
CDR3aa: CASREQSFSYEQYF
CDR3nt: TGTGCCAGCAGAGAACAATCCTTCTCCTACGAGCAGTACTTC

len: 14
d_gene: TRBD2
v_gene: TRBV10-3
j_gene: TRBJ2-1
abundance: few
CDR3aa: CAISRAGGLNEQFF
CDR3nt: TGTGCCATCAGCAGAGCGGGGGGGTTAAATGAGCAGTTCTTC

len: 15
d_gene: .
v_gene: TRBV5-1
j_gene: TRBJ1-3
abundance: few
CDR3aa: CASTAGGGPGNTIYF
CDR3nt: TGCGCCAGCACGGCCGGCGGGGGGCCAGGAAACACCATATATTTT

len: 14
d_gene: TRBD1
v_gene: TRBV20-1
j_gene: TRBJ2-7
abundance: few
CDR3aa: CSARSETGSYEQYF
CDR3nt: TGCAGTGCTAGGTCGGAGACAGGGTCCTACGAGCAGTACTTC

len: 15
d_gene: TRBD2
v_gene: TRBV20-1
j_gene: TRBJ2-1
abundance: .
CDR3aa: CSARDGTKTYNEQFF
CDR3nt: TGCAGTGCTAGAGATGGGACTAAGACCTACAATGAGCAGTTCTTC

len: 13
d_gene: .
v_gene: TRBV24-1
j_gene: TRBJ1-2
abundance: .
CDR3aa: CATSDSGAYGYTF
CDR3nt: TGTGCCACCAGTGATTCAGGGGCCTATGGCTACACCTTC

len: 15
d_gene: TRBD1
v_gene: TRBV24-1
j_gene: TRBJ2-1
abundance: .
CDR3aa: CATSDASGTGDEQFF
CDR3nt: TGTGCCACCAGTGATGCTTCCGGGACAGGGGATGAGCAGTTCTTC

len: 15
d_gene: .
v_gene: TRBV7-2
j_gene: TRBJ2-5
abundance: .
CDR3aa: CASSLASGKQETQYF
CDR3nt: TGTGCCAGCAGCTTAGCCTCCGGGAAACAGGAGACCCAGTACTTC

len: 16
d_gene: .
v_gene: TRBV4-1
j_gene: TRBJ1-2
abundance: .
CDR3aa: CASSQAVQAVSSGYTF
CDR3nt: TGCGCCAGCAGCCAAGCGGTCCAGGCTGTCTCTAGCGGCTACACCTTC

len: 15
d_gene: .
v_gene: TRBV15
j_gene: TRBJ2-5
abundance: few
CDR3aa: CATSRRGSFQETQYF
CDR3nt: TGTGCCACCAGCAGACGCGGGTCCTTCCAAGAGACCCAGTACTTC

len: 16
d_gene: TRBD2
v_gene: TRBV7-9
j_gene: TRBJ2-1
abundance: .
CDR3aa: CASSLSWGGEHNEQFF
CDR3nt: TGTGCCAGCAGCCTCTCTTGGGGGGGAGAGCACAATGAGCAGTTCTTC

len: 15
d_gene: TRBD2
v_gene: TRBV7-2
j_gene: TRBJ2-7
abundance: few
CDR3aa: CASSRTSGPSYEQYF
CDR3nt: TGTGCCAGCAGCCGGACTAGCGGGCCCTCCTACGAGCAGTACTTC

len: 18
d_gene: TRBD2
v_gene: TRBV11-2
j_gene: TRBJ2-3
abundance: few
CDR3aa: CASSLSLGLAVLTDTQYF
CDR3nt: TGTGCCAGCAGCTTATCCTTGGGGCTAGCGGTCCTCACAGATACGCAGTATTTT

len: 14
d_gene: TRBD1
v_gene: TRBV7-2
j_gene: TRBJ2-5
abundance: .
CDR3aa: CASSNPTGLGTQYF
CDR3nt: TGTGCCAGCAGCAACCCGACAGGGTTGGGGACCCAGTACTTC

len: 14
d_gene: .
v_gene: TRBV5-1
j_gene: TRBJ2-7
abundance: few
CDR3aa: CASSFGPEGSEQYF
CDR3nt: TGCGCCAGCAGCTTTGGGCCTGAGGGGTCCGAGCAGTACTTC

len: 13
d_gene: TRBD1
v_gene: TRBV11-2
j_gene: TRBJ2-1
abundance: .
CDR3aa: CASSRDRETEQFF
CDR3nt: TGTGCCAGCAGCCGCGACAGGGAGACTGAGCAGTTCTTC

len: 14
d_gene: TRBD2
v_gene: TRBV20-1
j_gene: TRBJ2-5
abundance: few
CDR3aa: CSAAGLAGSETQYF
CDR3nt: TGCAGTGCTGCCGGACTAGCGGGAAGCGAGACCCAGTACTTC

len: 17
d_gene: .
v_gene: TRBV3-1
j_gene: TRBJ1-1
abundance: few
CDR3aa: CASSQAQTEGMNTEAFF
CDR3nt: TGTGCCAGCAGCCAAGCGCAAACCGAAGGGATGAACACTGAAGCTTTCTTT

len: 15
d_gene: TRBD1
v_gene: TRBV20-1
j_gene: TRBJ2-3
abundance: few
CDR3aa: CSARRGTGTTDTQYF
CDR3nt: TGCAGTGCTAGGAGGGGGACAGGGACCACAGATACGCAGTATTTT

len: 14
d_gene: TRBD1
v_gene: TRBV11-2
j_gene: TRBJ1-5
abundance: few
CDR3aa: CASSFGQGGQPQHF
CDR3nt: TGTGCCAGCAGCTTTGGCCAGGGGGGACAGCCCCAGCATTTT

len: 14
d_gene: .
v_gene: TRBV12-3/TRBV12-4
j_gene: TRBJ2-3
abundance: few
CDR3aa: CASSFLYSTDTQYF
CDR3nt: TGTGCCAGCAGTTTTTTATACAGCACAGATACGCAGTATTTT

len: 15
d_gene: TRBD1
v_gene: TRBV4-2
j_gene: TRBJ2-7
abundance: few
CDR3aa: CASSQEDRGTYEQYF
CDR3nt: TGTGCCAGCAGCCAAGAAGACAGGGGGACCTACGAGCAGTACTTC

len: 13
d_gene: TRBD1
v_gene: TRBV7-9
j_gene: TRBJ2-7
abundance: .
CDR3aa: CASSGDSSYEQYF
CDR3nt: TGTGCCAGCAGCGGGGACAGCTCCTACGAGCAGTACTTC

len: 17
d_gene: TRBD2
v_gene: TRBV2
j_gene: TRBJ2-1
abundance: few
CDR3aa: CASSRSRSGSSYNEQFF
CDR3nt: TGTGCCAGCAGCAGGAGCCGTAGCGGGAGCTCCTACAATGAGCAGTTCTTC

len: 13
d_gene: .
v_gene: TRBV20-1
j_gene: TRBJ2-2
abundance: .
CDR3aa: CSATPGLAGELFF
CDR3nt: TGCAGTGCTACCCCCGGGTTAGCCGGGGAGCTGTTTTTT

len: 15
d_gene: TRBD2
v_gene: TRBV14
j_gene: TRBJ2-1
abundance: .
CDR3aa: CASRPTSAYYNEQFF
CDR3nt: TGTGCCAGCAGGCCGACTAGCGCTTACTACAATGAGCAGTTCTTC

len: 16
d_gene: .
v_gene: TRBV20-1
j_gene: TRBJ2-5
abundance: .
CDR3aa: CSANSWEGYYQETQYF
CDR3nt: TGCAGTGCGAACAGCTGGGAAGGTTATTACCAAGAGACCCAGTACTTC

len: 14
d_gene: .
v_gene: TRBV7-2
j_gene: TRBJ1-4
abundance: many
CDR3aa: CASSLGGTAEKLFF
CDR3nt: TGTGCCAGCAGCTTAGGAGGGACTGCTGAAAAACTGTTTTTT

len: 13
d_gene: TRBD1
v_gene: TRBV6-1
j_gene: TRBJ2-7
abundance: .
CDR3aa: CASTQQGAYEQYF
CDR3nt: TGTGCCAGCACCCAACAGGGGGCCTACGAGCAGTACTTC

len: 13
d_gene: .
v_gene: TRBV14
j_gene: TRBJ1-3
abundance: .
CDR3aa: CASSRVDGNTIYF
CDR3nt: TGTGCCAGCAGCCGCGTCGATGGAAACACCATATATTTT

len: 17
d_gene: .
v_gene: TRBV5-1
j_gene: TRBJ1-6
abundance: .
CDR3aa: CASSLVGGLSYNSPLHF
CDR3nt: TGCGCCAGCAGCTTGGTCGGGGGGCTCTCCTATAATTCACCCCTCCACTTT

len: 14
d_gene: .
v_gene: TRBV10-3
j_gene: TRBJ1-6
abundance: .
CDR3aa: CAISEGITRQAAYF
CDR3nt: TGTGCCATCAGTGAGGGAATCACTCGACAGGCTGCCTACTTT

len: 16
d_gene: .
v_gene: TRBV2
j_gene: TRBJ2-3
abundance: few
CDR3aa: CASSDLVRGSTDTQYF
CDR3nt: TGTGCCAGCAGTGACTTGGTCAGGGGAAGCACAGATACGCAGTATTTT

len: 10
d_gene: .
v_gene: TRBV29-1
j_gene: TRBJ1-1
abundance: .
CDR3aa: CSVGDVEAFF
CDR3nt: TGCAGCGTTGGGGATGTTGAAGCTTTCTTT

len: 14
d_gene: .
v_gene: TRBV7-9
j_gene: TRBJ1-1
abundance: few
CDR3aa: CASSPPGLGTEAFF
CDR3nt: TGTGCCAGCAGCCCTCCCGGACTTGGCACTGAAGCTTTCTTT

len: 13
d_gene: .
v_gene: TRBV5-1
j_gene: TRBJ2-7
abundance: few
CDR3aa: CASSVDRTYEQYF
CDR3nt: TGCGCCAGCAGCGTTGACCGGACCTACGAGCAGTACTTC

len: 16
d_gene: .
v_gene: TRBV20-1
j_gene: TRBJ1-6
abundance: .
CDR3aa: CSARAKNRAYNSPLHF
CDR3nt: TGCAGTGCTAGAGCTAAGAACAGGGCCTATAATTCACCCCTCCACTTT